Listed below are T cell receptor beta chains from one sample, sequenced in a study of T cells after yellow fever vaccination. TCRdb reanalysed the 5' RACE reads using MiXCR and keeps one entry per CDR3 protein. The sample has roughly 310,000 distinct CDR3 sequences, roughly 4% seen once. This specimen consisted of PBMCs, obtained on the day of the yellow fever booster vaccination. These receptors originate from a man aged 18 to 35 who received the YFV17D yellow fever vaccine. CDR3s include the opening cysteine and the closing phenylalanine or tryptophan. Each record gives: clone size, D gene, V gene, J gene, CDR3 DNA, CDR3 protein. D genes are given only for firm matches. The listing skips clone size in some rows; elsewhere it reads once, few, many or a size class.

few	TRBD2	TRBV28	TRBJ2-3	TGTGCCAGCAGTGCTAGCGGGGGGGCCAAAGATACGCAGTATTTT	CASSASGGAKDTQYF
-	-	TRBV7-9	TRBJ2-3	TGTGCCAGCAGCTTAGTCCGAACGACTTCTAGCACAGATACGCAGTATTTT	CASSLVRTTSSTDTQYF
-	-	TRBV10-3	TRBJ1-5	TGTGCCATCAGTGATGGCAATCAGCCCCAGCATTTT	CAISDGNQPQHF
many	-	TRBV2	TRBJ1-2	TGTGCCAGCAGGTCGACGGGCAGCTATGGCTACACCTTC	CASRSTGSYGYTF
-	TRBD1	TRBV11-2	TRBJ2-1	TGTGCCAGCAGCTCCAGGGGGCCGGACAATGAGCAGTTCTTC	CASSSRGPDNEQFF
many	TRBD1	TRBV5-1	TRBJ1-2	TGCGCCAGCAGCTTGGGGACTCCGACAGGGCTGTATAACTATGGCTACACCTTC	CASSLGTPTGLYNYGYTF
few	TRBD1	TRBV7-9	TRBJ1-2	TGTGCCAGCAGCCCCACTCAGGGGGCGAATGGCTACACCTTC	CASSPTQGANGYTF
few	TRBD1	TRBV10-3	TRBJ2-7	TGTGCCATCAGTGAGTCGACTTTGGGGGACAGGGCTTTCGAGCAGTACTTC	CAISESTLGDRAFEQYF
many	TRBD1	TRBV5-1	TRBJ2-1	TGCGCCAGCAGCTTTGGGACAGGGGTCACGGGGGGTGAGTTCTTC	CASSFGTGVTGGEFF
-	-	TRBV4-1	TRBJ2-1	TGCGCCAGCAGCCAAGCGGGGGTAACCTACAATGAGCAGTTCTTC	CASSQAGVTYNEQFF
-	TRBD1	TRBV19	TRBJ1-5	TGTGCCAGTAGGAAAAGCTCAGGACAGGGCGATAATCAGCCCCAGCATTTT	CASRKSSGQGDNQPQHF
many	-	TRBV5-6	TRBJ2-7	TGTGCCAGCACCCGAGACAGATTCCACTCCTACGAGCAGTACTTC	CASTRDRFHSYEQYF
-	-	TRBV29-1	TRBJ2-7	TGCAGCGTCCCCGGACAGACCGAGCAGTACTTC	CSVPGQTEQYF
few	TRBD1	TRBV7-2	TRBJ1-5	TGTGCCAGCAGCTTAGATACAGGGGGGAGCAATCAGCCCCAGCATTTT	CASSLDTGGSNQPQHF
many	TRBD1	TRBV5-1	TRBJ1-2	TGCGCCAGCAGCGTAGACAGGGGGAACTCTAACTATGGCTACACCTTC	CASSVDRGNSNYGYTF
-	-	TRBV6-6	TRBJ1-6	TGTGCCAGCAGTTATGAGGGATCTGGCAATTCACCCCTCCACTTT	CASSYEGSGNSPLHF
many	TRBD1	TRBV18	TRBJ2-3	TGTGCCAGCTCACAGAGGGGGCAAAGCACAGATACGCAGTATTTT	CASSQRGQSTDTQYF
few	-	TRBV7-2	TRBJ2-2	TGTGCCAGCAGATTAGGGGTTGGGGGGCTGACCGGGGAGCTGTTTTTT	CASRLGVGGLTGELFF
many	TRBD1	TRBV15	TRBJ1-2	TGTGCCACCAGCAGAGATCTTAGGAGCCAGGGGGTATATGGCTACACCTTC	CATSRDLRSQGVYGYTF
few	-	TRBV9	TRBJ2-6	TGTGCCAGCAGCGTAGACCCTACCGGTACTGGGGCCAACGTCCTGACTTTC	CASSVDPTGTGANVLTF
many	-	TRBV7-2	TRBJ1-1	TGTGCCAGCAGCCTACAGCTTGACGACCCTCGTGCTTTCTTT	CASSLQLDDPRAFF
-	-	TRBV25-1	TRBJ2-3	TGTGCCAGCAGTGTCACTAGGGCAGATACGCAGTATTTT	CASSVTRADTQYF
-	TRBD2	TRBV2	TRBJ2-2	TGTGCCAGCAGTGAAGTCGGACTAGCGGGGGTTAAGAACACCGGGGAGCTGTTTTTT	CASSEVGLAGVKNTGELFF
many	-	TRBV5-5	TRBJ2-7	TGTGCCAGCAGCTTGGTACTTACGACTTCATACGAGCAGTACTTC	CASSLVLTTSYEQYF
many	-	TRBV11-3	TRBJ2-5	TGTGCCAGCAGCTTAGGGCCAGTGGAGACCCAGTACTTC	CASSLGPVETQYF
many	-	TRBV6-5	TRBJ1-1	TGTGCCAGCAGTTACCGTCGGCCAGGTACTGAAGCTTTCTTT	CASSYRRPGTEAFF
few	TRBD1	TRBV12-3/TRBV12-4	TRBJ1-2	TGTGCCAGCAGTTCCACCGGACAGGGGAACTATGGCTACACCTTC	CASSSTGQGNYGYTF
few	TRBD1	TRBV7-2	TRBJ1-5	TGTGCCAGCAGCTTACAGGGGGCTGTCAATCAGCCCCAGCATTTT	CASSLQGAVNQPQHF
many	-	TRBV7-9	TRBJ2-7	TGTGCCAGCAGCTTCTCAGCCGGGGGGCAGTACTTC	CASSFSAGGQYF
-	TRBD2	TRBV20-1	TRBJ2-7	TGCAGTGCCACAAGCGCGGGGGACCACGAGCAGTACTTC	CSATSAGDHEQYF
few	-	TRBV7-6	TRBJ2-6	TGTGCCAGCAGCTTAGAAGGACGGGGGGCAGGTGGGGCCAACGTCCTGACTTTC	CASSLEGRGAGGANVLTF
-	-	TRBV20-1	TRBJ1-4	TGCAGTGCTAGAGAGGGAAATCGAGAAAAACTGTTTTTT	CSAREGNREKLFF
-	-	TRBV20-1	TRBJ1-1	TGCAGTGCTTCGTTCTCCACTGAAGCTTTCTTT	CSASFSTEAFF
many	TRBD1	TRBV6-2/TRBV6-3	TRBJ1-2	TGTGCCAGCAGTTCCGACAGGGCGACTAACTATGGCTACACCTTC	CASSSDRATNYGYTF
few	TRBD2	TRBV12-3/TRBV12-4	TRBJ2-3	TGTGCCAGCAGTCGGTACCTTCTAGCGGGGGGGCAGACAGATACGCAGTATTTT	CASSRYLLAGGQTDTQYF
-	TRBD1	TRBV4-1	TRBJ2-5	TGCGCCAGCAGCCGTGGACAGGGGAGCGAGACCCAGTACTTC	CASSRGQGSETQYF